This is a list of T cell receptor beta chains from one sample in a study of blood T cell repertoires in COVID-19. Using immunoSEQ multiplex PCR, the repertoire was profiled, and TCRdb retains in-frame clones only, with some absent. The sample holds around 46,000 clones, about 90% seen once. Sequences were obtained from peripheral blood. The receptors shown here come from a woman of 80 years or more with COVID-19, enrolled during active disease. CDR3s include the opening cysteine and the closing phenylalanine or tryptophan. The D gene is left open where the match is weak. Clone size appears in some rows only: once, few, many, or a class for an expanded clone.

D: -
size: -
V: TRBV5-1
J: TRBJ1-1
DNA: TGCGCCAGCAGCTTGGGCAGCGGGAACACTGAAGCTTTCTTT
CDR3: CASSLGSGNTEAFF

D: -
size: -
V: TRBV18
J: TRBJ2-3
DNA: TGTGCCAGCTCACCACGGAAACAGGGGACTGATACGCAGTATTTT
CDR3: CASSPRKQGTDTQYF

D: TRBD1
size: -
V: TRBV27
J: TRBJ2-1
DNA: TGTGCCAGCACCCCCACCGGGACAGGGGGCGTTGAGCAGTTCTTC
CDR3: CASTPTGTGGVEQFF

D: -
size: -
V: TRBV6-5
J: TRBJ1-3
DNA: TGTGCCAGCACCGGGGGGGGGTTTGGAAACACCATATATTTT
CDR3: CASTGGGFGNTIYF

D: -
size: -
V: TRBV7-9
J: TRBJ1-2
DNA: TGTGCCAGCAGCTTAGGTTATGAGGTGGGCTACACCTTC
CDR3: CASSLGYEVGYTF

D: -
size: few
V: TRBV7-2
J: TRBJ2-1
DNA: TGTGCCAGCAGCTCATCCGGGACTCCCAGCTCCTACAATGAGCAGTTCTTC
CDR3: CASSSSGTPSSYNEQFF

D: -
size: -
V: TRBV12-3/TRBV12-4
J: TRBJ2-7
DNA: TGTGCCAGCAGTTTCTACAGAGAAAAGGAGTACTTC
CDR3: CASSFYREKEYF

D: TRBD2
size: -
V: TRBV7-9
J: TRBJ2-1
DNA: TGTGCCAGCAGCTCAGGGACTAGCGGTTACCTCTCCTACAATGAGCAGTTCTTC
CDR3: CASSSGTSGYLSYNEQFF

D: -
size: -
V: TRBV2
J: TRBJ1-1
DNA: TGTGCCAGCAGTGAAAGAGGTAGGAACACTGAAGCTTTCTTT
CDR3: CASSERGRNTEAFF

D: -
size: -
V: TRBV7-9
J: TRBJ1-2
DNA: TGTGCCAGCAGCTTAGGGGGCGGGGAGGCTAACTATGGCTACACCTTC
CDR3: CASSLGGGEANYGYTF

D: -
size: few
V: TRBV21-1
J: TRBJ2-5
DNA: TGTGCCAGCACTCACCCTGGGTCAGCGTACCTTTTTCGCCTTACACTCCAAGAGACCCAGTACTTC
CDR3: CASTHPGSAYLFRLTLQETQYF

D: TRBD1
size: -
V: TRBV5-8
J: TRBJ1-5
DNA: TGTGCCAGCAGCTTACCACAGGGGCATCAGCCCCAGCATTTT
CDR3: CASSLPQGHQPQHF

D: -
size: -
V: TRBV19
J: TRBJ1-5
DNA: TGTGCCAGTAGTATAGATAGGACAGCAAATCAGCCCCAGCATTTT
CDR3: CASSIDRTANQPQHF

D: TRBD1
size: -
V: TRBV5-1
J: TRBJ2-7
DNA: TGCGCCAGCAGGGGACAGGCTGGTTCGAGCTCCTACGAGCAGTACTTC
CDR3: CASRGQAGSSSYEQYF

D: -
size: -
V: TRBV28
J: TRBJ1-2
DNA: TGTGCCAGCAGCCTAGGGTACAGGGTCTATGGCTACACCTTC
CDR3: CASSLGYRVYGYTF

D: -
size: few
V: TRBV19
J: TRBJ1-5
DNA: TGTGCCAGTACCAGGCAGGGGAAGTCCGATCAGCCCCAGCATTTT
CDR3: CASTRQGKSDQPQHF

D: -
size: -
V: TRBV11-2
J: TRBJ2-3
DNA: TGTGCCAGCAGCTTGGCAGGGACAGATACGCAGTATTTT
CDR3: CASSLAGTDTQYF

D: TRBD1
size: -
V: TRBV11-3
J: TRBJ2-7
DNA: TGTGCCAGCAGCCGAACGACAGGGTTCCCCTACGAGCAGTACTTC
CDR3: CASSRTTGFPYEQYF

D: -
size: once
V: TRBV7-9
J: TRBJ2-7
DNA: TGTGCCAGCAGCTTCGGACAACCTTCCTACGAGCAGTACTTC
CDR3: CASSFGQPSYEQYF

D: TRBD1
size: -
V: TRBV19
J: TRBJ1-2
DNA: TGTGCCAGTACTAGACAGGGCCAAGCTAACTATGGCTACACCTTC
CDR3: CASTRQGQANYGYTF

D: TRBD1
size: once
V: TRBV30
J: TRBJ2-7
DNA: TGTGCCTGGAGGGGCAGGGGGCAGTACGAGCAGTACTTC
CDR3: CAWRGRGQYEQYF

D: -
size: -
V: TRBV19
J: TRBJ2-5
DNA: TGTGCCAGTAACACCGTTTACGGGGAGACCCAGTACTTC
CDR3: CASNTVYGETQYF

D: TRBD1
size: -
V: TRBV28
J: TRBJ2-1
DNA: TGTGCCAGCAGTTCTCCGGGACAGGTCATGAATGAGCAGTTCTTC
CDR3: CASSSPGQVMNEQFF

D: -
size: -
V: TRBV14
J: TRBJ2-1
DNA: TGTGCCAGCAGCCAGTGGAGCGGCCTTAAAACGAATGAGCAGTTCTTC
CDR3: CASSQWSGLKTNEQFF

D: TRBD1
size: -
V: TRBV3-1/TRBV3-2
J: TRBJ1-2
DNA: TGTGCCAGCAGCGTGGACAGGGGGAGTTTTGGCTACACCTTC
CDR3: CASSVDRGSFGYTF

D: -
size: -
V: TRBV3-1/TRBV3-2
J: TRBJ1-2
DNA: TGTGCCAGCAGCCGAACAGCCAAAGCTAACTATGGCTACACCTTC
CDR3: CASSRTAKANYGYTF